The clone carrying this TCR beta chain was observed a single time. The antigen remains unidentified. The sample is drawn from a study of CD8 T cells in Susac syndrome. Reverse transcription of about 0.5 to 1 ug RNA was carried out with random hexamers. The authors amplified TCR beta CDR3 across 54 Vbeta and 13 Jbeta using immunoSEQ multiplex PCR. In TCRdb, the immunoSEQ multiplex PCR reads were re-called with MiXCR into one record per CDR3 protein. Seen here are 400,000 to 550,000 distinct CDR3 sequences, more than 70% observed once, and the top ten hold about 0.12%. Findings and limits, study-wide: As acknowledged by the study, its TCR sequencing and HLA analysis included a relatively small number of individuals.

Germline CDR1 reads DFQATT; CDR2 reads SNEGSKA (reference sequence). The CDR3 contains 14 residues. J was trimmed by 0 bases and V by 5 bases; bases with no gene match: 5. CD8+ and CD4+ blood T cells underwent TCR beta sequencing. Purification of the CD8+ and CD4+ T cells relied on negative isolation, and TEMRA cells underwent FACS enrichment. V usage is TRBV20-1 and J usage is TRBJ2-7; 9 bases line up with TRBD2. Sequenced input: CD8+ T cells from PBMCs. The TCR sequence derives from a human donor with multiple sclerosis. Written as DNA, the CDR3 is TGCAGTGCTCCCCTAGCGGGATCCTCCTACGAGCAGTACTTC. Translating it yields CSAPLAGSSYEQYF.